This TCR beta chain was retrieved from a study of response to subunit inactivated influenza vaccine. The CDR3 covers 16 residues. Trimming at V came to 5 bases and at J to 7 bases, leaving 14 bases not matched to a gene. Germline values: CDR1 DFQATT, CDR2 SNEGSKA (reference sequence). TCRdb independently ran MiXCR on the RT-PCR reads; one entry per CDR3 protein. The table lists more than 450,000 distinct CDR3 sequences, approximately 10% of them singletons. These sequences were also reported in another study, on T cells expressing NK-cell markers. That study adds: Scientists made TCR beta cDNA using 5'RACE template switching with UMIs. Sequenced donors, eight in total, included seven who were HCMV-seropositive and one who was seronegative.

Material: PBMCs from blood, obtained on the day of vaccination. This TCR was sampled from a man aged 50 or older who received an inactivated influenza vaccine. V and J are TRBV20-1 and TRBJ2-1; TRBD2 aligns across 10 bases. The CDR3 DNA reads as TGCAGTGCTGGTACCCAAGAGCGGGGGGGGTATAATGAGCAGTTCTTC. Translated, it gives CSAGTQERGGYNEQFF.